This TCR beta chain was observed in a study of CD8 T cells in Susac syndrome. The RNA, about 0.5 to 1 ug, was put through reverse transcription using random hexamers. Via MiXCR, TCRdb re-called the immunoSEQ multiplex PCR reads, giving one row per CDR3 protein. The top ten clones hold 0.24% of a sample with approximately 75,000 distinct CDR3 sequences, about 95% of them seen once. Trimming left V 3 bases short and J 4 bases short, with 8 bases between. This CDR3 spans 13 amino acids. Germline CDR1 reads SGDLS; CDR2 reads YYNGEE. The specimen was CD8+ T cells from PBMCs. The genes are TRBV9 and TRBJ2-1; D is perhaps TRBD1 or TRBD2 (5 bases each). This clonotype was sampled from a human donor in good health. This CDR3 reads CASSDGAYNEQFF. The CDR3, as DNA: TGTGCCAGCAGCGACGGGGCTTACAATGAGCAGTTCTTC.